What follows is one T cell receptor (beta chain) and its context. The V end lost 6 bases, the J end lost 2 bases, and 10 bases lay between the germline ends. CDR1 is MNHEY, CDR2 SMNVEV, per germline (reference sequence). The CDR3 loop spans 13 amino acids. The PCR ran on 60 Vbeta and 13 Jbeta primers. Repertoires were generated with immunoSEQ multiplex PCR, while TCRdb's copy carries only in-frame clones and drops some. The sample shows 150,000 to 200,000 clones, around 72% of them seen only once. This entry is derived from a study of cytomegalovirus exposure and HLA in healthy donors. The gene calls are TRBV27 and TRBJ1-2; maybe TRBD1 (5 bases). This receptor was obtained from a woman aged 35 to 49 in good health and CMV-seropositive. Sequenced material: PBMCs. The CDR3 region is CASRDRQNYGYTF. CDR3 nucleotides: TGTGCCAGCAGAGATCGACAGAACTATGGCTACACCTTC.